Detailed here is one T cell receptor (beta chain). The target of this receptor is not known. The sample holds no much larger clone one base away, and base qualities are not on file. The sequencer listed for this sample is Illumina HiSeq 1500. The public reads were quality trimmed at Q25 with fastp and then assembled into clones with MiXCR by TCRdb, keeping productive beta chains. Entries that share a CDR3 protein sequence are merged under the most common genes and DNA. In this sample the table shows 300,000 or so distinct CDR3 sequences, 20% to 25% of which occur a single time. The ten largest clones take up 13% of the sample. The sample comes from a study of T cell repertoires in cytomegalovirus infection (dated by TCRdb to the late 2010s). The study in broad terms: Alongside well-studied HLA-B-restricted epitopes, the peptide stimulations were aimed at recently identified HLA-C-restricted CMV epitopes, whose presentation resists viral immunomodulation. Donor HLA type was relevant to the analysis, because carriage of CMV infection together with the matching HLA type was indicated by public TCR beta signatures. Broader findings and caveats from the paper: Cumulative frequency of public TCR beta family members discriminated carriers of CMV infection plus the relevant HLA type in this cohort and an independent approximately 400-donor cohort. In the ex vivo response, HLA-C-restricted CMV-specific TCR beta clonotypes were dominant, and in two of eight donors the single most frequent clonotype came from this HLA-C-restricted group.

The CDR3 runs 14 amino acids, cysteine and phenylalanine included. The DNA shown is the 42-base CDR3, in frame from base 1. Looking up the germline V gene yields CDR1 MNHEY and CDR2 SVGEGT. The junction carries 8 bases between V and J, which are trimmed by 0 bases and 5 bases respectively. The treatment or condition label on this specimen signifies: in vitro stimulation with specific CMV peptide epitopes to enrich CMV-specific T cells. The sequence is built from TRBV6-2 or TRBV6-3 and TRBJ2-4; the D gene assignment is ambiguous. This receptor was obtained from a human donor in good health (CMV status not recorded). Some clones in this sample may be carry-over from other donors' samples. The sample here was cultured PBMCs, taken from culture after CMV antigen stimulation. DNA sequence: TGTGCCAGCAGTTACTCAAGCTGGCAAAACATTCAGTACTTC. Its protein reads: CASSYSSWQNIQYF.